This paragraph covers one TCR beta chain sequence. What antigen it recognizes has not been identified. The record has no base qualities; no much larger clone is one base away. TCRbeta CDR3 regions were amplified from genomic DNA using the immunoSEQ Assay, a bias-controlled multiplex PCR. The authors' analysis ran thus. Within the assay, amplification of reference gene primers was used to estimate how many nucleated cells each sample contained. To quantify the absolute abundance of each unique TCRbeta CDR3 rearrangement, sequence reads were collapsed and filtered. Productive Simpson clonality was computed per sample as the square root of Simpson's diversity index over productive rearrangements. This is the immuneACCESS table as TCRdb keeps it, with only in-frame sequences that have V and J called. A part of the clones is gone; compared with another copy, unresolved V genes explain less than half, and the rest is unexplained. The V and J calls and clone size are taken from that table; D and trimming were inferred from the DNA. The sample table lists 130,000 to 150,000 clones, 75% to 90% of them with a count of one. The ten largest clones capture 13% of the sample.

The V end loses 6 bases and the J end loses 8 bases, and a stretch of 12 bases separates them. The CDR3 measures 12 amino acids from cysteine to phenylalanine. Just the 36-base CDR3 DNA is kept, in frame starting at base 1. Reading the germline V gene gives CDR1 SGDLS and CDR2 YYNGEE. The sample originates from a study of blood T cell repertoires in COVID-19 (dated by TCRdb to 2020 to 2022). In terms of the full investigation: Samples from collaborators originated in the United States, Italy and Spain and spanned both the acute and convalescent phases of COVID-19. Where available, HLA class I and class II types were taken from metadata supplied by the sample provider and were not determined by assay-based typing. The prospective study material was composed of cDNA or gDNA derived from T cells, B-cell-depleted T cells, or PBMCs. The samples were drawn from the first 160 participants of the ongoing ImmuneRACE study and from 1,254 subjects provided by 6 global collaborators. A de-identified subject ID, COVID-19 status, age in years and sex were almost always included in the sample metadata. The dataset comprised deeply sampled blood TCRbeta repertoires from subjects exposed to, actively infected with, or recovered from COVID-19. The repertoires were made available in a free public database intended to serve as a resource for research on the immune response to SARS-CoV-2.

At one collaborating source in Seattle, patients were enrolled during active infection and were followed longitudinally through the course of disease. Collaborating institutions collected whole blood in K2EDTA tubes following their own protocols. For TCRbeta analysis, collaborator samples were shipped as frozen whole blood, as isolated PBMCs, or as DNA extracted from either sample type. The paper's findings and limits, for the study overall: The quantity of clinical and demographic metadata differed by source and by participant and was supplied without curation.

Sequenced material: peripheral blood. Here the chain combines TRBV9 and TRBJ2-1; the D gene is perhaps TRBD1, from 6 matching bases. The TCR comes from a man aged 18 to 30 with COVID-19, enrolled during active disease. At the DNA level, the sequence is TGTGCCAGCAACTCACAGGGTTATGAGCAGTTCTTC. Its product reads: CASNSQGYEQFF.